The rows below give T cell receptor beta chains drawn from one sample of a study of blood T cells in healthy people across ages. TCRdb processed the 5' RACE reads anew with MiXCR; each CDR3 protein has one entry. The data show 1.5 million to 1.9 million distinct CDR3 sequences, 42% seen once. Sequenced input: blood. All receptors come from a woman younger than 30 in good health. The CDR3 runs from the conserved cysteine through the conserved F or W. A D gene is named only where the DNA matches it firmly. Not every row has a clone size; where given, it reads once, few, many or a size class.

D gene | clone size | J gene | V gene | CDR3 protein | CDR3 DNA
TRBD1 | few | TRBJ1-2 | TRBV20-1 | CSASGQGGSYGYTF | TGCAGTGCTAGTGGACAGGGGGGCTCCTATGGCTACACCTTC
TRBD2 | few | TRBJ2-7 | TRBV10-3 | CAISRLAPLGEQYF | TGTGCCATCAGCCGACTAGCGCCCTTGGGCGAGCAGTACTTC
TRBD1 | NA | TRBJ1-4 | TRBV7-6 | CASTGGDEKLFF | TGTGCCAGTACAGGGGGCGATGAAAAACTGTTTTTT
NA | NA | TRBJ2-7 | TRBV18 | CASSPPSGKYEQYF | TGTGCCAGCTCACCACCGTCAGGGAAATACGAGCAGTACTTC
TRBD1 | NA | TRBJ1-2 | TRBV24-1 | CATSDRDRGSHDGYTF | TGTGCCACCAGTGACCGCGACAGGGGGTCCCATGATGGCTACACCTTC
NA | NA | TRBJ2-7 | TRBV20-1 | CSARDSTPAYEQYF | TGCAGTGCTAGAGATTCAACTCCTGCCTACGAGCAGTACTTC
NA | NA | TRBJ2-7 | TRBV5-1 | CVSSLGAPSYEQYF | TGCGTCAGCAGCTTGGGGGCGCCTTCCTACGAGCAGTACTTC
NA | few | TRBJ2-1 | TRBV10-3 | CAISEWSNEQFF | TGTGCCATCAGCGAGTGGAGTAATGAGCAGTTCTTC
TRBD1 | NA | TRBJ2-7 | TRBV27 | CASRGLGTGSHEQYF | TGTGCCAGCAGAGGGCTGGGGACAGGGTCACACGAGCAGTACTTC
TRBD1 | NA | TRBJ1-6 | TRBV29-1 | CSAQGAANSPLHF | TGCAGCGCCCAGGGGGCTGCTAATTCACCCCTCCACTTT
NA | NA | TRBJ1-1 | TRBV12-3/TRBV12-4 | CASSAQGSTEAFF | TGTGCCAGCAGTGCGCAGGGTAGCACTGAAGCTTTCTTT
NA | NA | TRBJ1-1 | TRBV3-1 | CASSCYRDGEAFF | TGTGCCAGCAGCTGCTACCGGGACGGTGAAGCTTTCTTT
NA | few | TRBJ1-2 | TRBV7-2 | CASSLVSALENYGYTF | TGTGCCAGCAGCTTAGTCTCGGCCCTCGAGAACTATGGCTACACCTTC
NA | NA | TRBJ1-5 | TRBV12-5 | CASGPGRAGQPQHF | TGTGCTAGTGGTCCCGGCAGGGCGGGTCAGCCCCAGCATTTT
TRBD2 | NA | TRBJ2-7 | TRBV20-1 | CSARASGGSSYEQYF | TGCAGTGCTAGAGCTAGCGGGGGAAGCTCCTACGAGCAGTACTTC
NA | NA | TRBJ1-1 | TRBV7-2 | CASSPKGVRGREAFF | TGTGCCAGCAGCCCGAAAGGGGTCAGGGGTAGAGAAGCTTTCTTT
NA | once | TRBJ1-1 | TRBV6-5 | CASRTRAGKGTEAFF | TGTGCCAGCCGAACTAGGGCGGGGAAGGGGACTGAAGCTTTCTTT
NA | once | TRBJ1-4 | TRBV12-3/TRBV12-4 | CASSPRPGPDEKLFF | TGTGCCAGCAGTCCGCGACCGGGCCCCGATGAAAAACTGTTTTTT
NA | few | TRBJ1-2 | TRBV7-2 | CASSRSVVRLNYGYTF | TGTGCCAGCAGCCGTTCAGTTGTTAGGCTTAACTATGGCTACACCTTC
TRBD1 | NA | TRBJ2-3 | TRBV4-3 | CASSQGGQHQSIDTQYF | TGCGCCAGCAGTCAAGGGGGACAGCACCAATCAATAGATACGCAGTATTTT
NA | NA | TRBJ1-1 | TRBV4-3 | CASSQGLRVGTEAFF | TGCGCCAGCAGCCAAGGTTTGAGGGTGGGCACTGAAGCTTTCTTT
NA | NA | TRBJ1-6 | TRBV9 | CASSSNRGGKSSYNSPLHF | TGTGCCAGCAGCTCCAATCGGGGGGGAAAAAGCTCCTATAATTCACCCCTCCACTTT
NA | NA | TRBJ1-5 | TRBV20-1 | CSAIRDVNQPQHF | TGCAGTGCTATCCGGGACGTCAATCAGCCCCAGCATTTT
NA | NA | TRBJ1-6 | TRBV4-1 | CASSTRTVPESPLHF | TGCGCCAGCAGCACACGGACAGTCCCGGAATCACCCCTCCACTTT
NA | NA | TRBJ2-2 | TRBV25-1 | CASSEPGVGELFF | TGTGCCAGCAGTGAACCAGGGGTCGGGGAGCTGTTTTTT
TRBD1 | few | TRBJ1-1 | TRBV18 | CASSPPGTGLNTEAFF | TGTGCCAGCTCACCTCCCGGGACAGGGTTGAACACTGAAGCTTTCTTT
NA | NA | TRBJ1-2 | TRBV15 | CATSRDGGYGYTF | TGTGCCACCAGCAGAGATGGAGGCTATGGCTACACCTTC
TRBD2 | NA | TRBJ2-1 | TRBV9 | CASSQNVAGAYQFF | TGTGCCAGCAGCCAAAACGTCGCGGGAGCGTATCAGTTCTTC
TRBD2 | NA | TRBJ2-1 | TRBV5-8 | CASNKKASGRSINEQFF | TGTGCCAGCAATAAAAAAGCCAGCGGGAGATCAATCAATGAGCAGTTCTTC
TRBD1 | few | TRBJ1-2 | TRBV7-9 | CASSFPGGQFYGYTF | TGTGCCAGCAGCTTCCCAGGGGGACAGTTCTATGGCTACACCTTC
NA | once | TRBJ1-1 | TRBV6-5 | CASSYLTSRKDTEAFF | TGTGCCAGCAGTTACTTAACGTCGCGCAAGGACACTGAAGCTTTCTTT
NA | few | TRBJ1-2 | TRBV6-1 | CASSDLGMAANYGYTF | TGTGCCAGCAGTGATCTGGGGATGGCTGCTAACTATGGCTACACCTTC
NA | few | TRBJ1-6 | TRBV4-1 | CASSHYGTDYNSPLHF | TGCGCCAGCAGCCATTACGGGACGGACTATAATTCACCCCTCCACTTT
NA | NA | TRBJ2-7 | TRBV9 | CASSVLDSPLGYEQYF | TGTGCCAGCAGCGTACTAGACAGTCCCCTAGGGTACGAGCAGTACTTC
TRBD1 | many | TRBJ2-7 | TRBV20-1 | CSARDPGQGVYEQYF | TGCAGTGCTAGAGATCCGGGACAGGGGGTATACGAGCAGTACTTC